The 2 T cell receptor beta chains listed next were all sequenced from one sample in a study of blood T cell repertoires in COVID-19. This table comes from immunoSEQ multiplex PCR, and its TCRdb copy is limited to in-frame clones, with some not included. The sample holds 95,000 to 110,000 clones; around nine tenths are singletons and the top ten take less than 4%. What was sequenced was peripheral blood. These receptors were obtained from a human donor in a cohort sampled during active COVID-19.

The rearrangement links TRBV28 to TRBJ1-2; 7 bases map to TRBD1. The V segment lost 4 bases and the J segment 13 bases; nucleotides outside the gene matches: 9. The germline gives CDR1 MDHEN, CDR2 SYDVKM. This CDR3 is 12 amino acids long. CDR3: CASSSRTGSGTF. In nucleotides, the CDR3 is TGTGCCAGCAGTTCACGGACAGGATCGGGCACCTTC.

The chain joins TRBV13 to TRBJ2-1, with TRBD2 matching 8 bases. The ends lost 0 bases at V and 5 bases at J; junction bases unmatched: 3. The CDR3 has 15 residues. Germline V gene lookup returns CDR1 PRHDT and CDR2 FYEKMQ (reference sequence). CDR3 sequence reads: CASSLGTSGHNEQFF. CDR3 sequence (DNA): TGTGCCAGCAGCTTAGGCACTAGCGGACACAATGAGCAGTTCTTC.